Listed here are 29 T cell receptor beta chains from one sample, sequenced in a study of shared clonotypes between healthy human individuals. Naive CD8 cells comprised CD45RO-negative, CCR7-positively selected cells, excluding terminally differentiated effector memory CD45RA+ cells. Profiling relied on immunoSEQ multiplex PCR, and the TCRdb table lists in-frame clones only, not all of them. Here the sample spans about 2,200,000 clones, approximately 94% being singletons. The source material was naive CD8+ T cells from PBMCs. The receptor set was obtained from a man between 18 and 29 years old in good health. Some clones in this sample may be carry-over from other donors' samples.

This rearrangement joins TRBV6-5 to TRBJ1-1, with a weak D call TRBD1 (5 bases). V was cut by 4 bases and J by 1 base, with 13 bases left in between. CDR3 length: 15 residues. Germline CDR1 and CDR2: MNHEY and SVGAGI. The CDR3 region is CASSFGLTGNTEAFF. Here the CDR3 DNA reads TGTGCCAGCAGTTTTGGCTTAACAGGGAACACTGAAGCTTTCTTT.

The chain is built from TRBV19 and TRBJ1-5, with D hard to call. Trimming shortened V by 5 bases and J by 0 bases, and 11 bases separated the two germline ends. Germline-derived CDR1 and CDR2 are LNHDA and SQIVND (reference sequence). CDR3 length: 15 residues. CDR3 amino acids: CASSLDEYSNQPQHF. The CDR3 DNA reads as TGTGCCAGTAGTCTCGACGAGTATAGCAATCAGCCCCAGCATTTT.

V and J are TRBV6-6 and TRBJ2-7; TRBD1 agrees at 7 bases. The CDR3 spans 15 residues. The V gene end was trimmed by 8 bases and the J gene end by 0 bases; junction bases not matched to a gene: 10. Germline loops: CDR1 MNHNY, CDR2 SVGAGI (reference sequence). Written as DNA, the CDR3 is TGTGCCAGCTTACAGGGGACCATGGGCTCCTACGAGCAGTACTTC. This codes for CASLQGTMGSYEQYF.

The V gene is TRBV5-6, the J gene TRBJ2-7; 10 nucleotides match TRBD1. The CDR3 has 14 residues. V shed 3 bases, J shed 6 bases, and the junction held 6 bases outside the gene matches. Germline CDR1 reads SGHDT; CDR2 reads YYEEEE. The CDR3 DNA is TGTGCCAGCAGCTCGGGACAGGGGCTTCCCGAGCAGTACTTC. It is translated as CASSSGQGLPEQYF.

This clone was detected a few times. The CDR3 spells CASSRGGTEAFF. The CDR3 DNA reads as TGTGCCAGCAGCCGAGGGGGCACTGAAGCTTTCTTT. The rearrangement links TRBV13 to TRBJ1-1, with a weak D call TRBD1 (6 bases). There are 12 residues in the CDR3. Between the trimmed V and J ends, which lost 5 bases and 4 bases, there was a span of 8 bases. CDR1 is PRHDT and CDR2 is FYEKMQ in the germline V gene (reference sequence).

The chain joins TRBV28 to TRBJ1-5; D unclear. This CDR3 has 15 amino acids. Between the trimmed V and J ends, which lost 5 bases and 0 bases, there was a span of 11 bases. Germline CDR1 is MDHEN and CDR2 is SYDVKM. The CDR3 reads CASSISWGSNQPQHF. DNA for the CDR3: TGTGCCAGCAGTATTTCGTGGGGTAGCAATCAGCCCCAGCATTTT.

The chain joins TRBV12-5 to TRBJ2-1; 8 nucleotides agree with TRBD2. CDR1 is LGHNT, CDR2 FRNRAP, per germline. This CDR3 spans 16 amino acids. The V gene end was trimmed by 3 bases and the J gene end by 3 bases; junction bases not matched to a gene: 7. DNA for the CDR3: TGTGCTAGTGGTTTCCTCCGGGGGGGAGACTACAATGAGCAGTTCTTC. This sequence encodes CASGFLRGGDYNEQFF.

The chain employs TRBV27 and TRBJ2-7; D unclear. Trimming pared 5 bases from V and 6 bases from J, leaving 14 bases between. The germline V gene has CDR1 MNHEY and CDR2 SMNVEV (reference sequence). This CDR3 spans 13 amino acids. DNA of the CDR3: TGTGCCAGCAGTGATGGCCATGGTTTCGAGCAGTACTTC. This gives the protein CASSDGHGFEQYF.

The chain is built from TRBV9 and TRBJ2-2; TRBD1 agrees at 11 bases. V lost 5 bases and J lost 7; bases outside the gene matches: 4. Germline assignment: CDR1 SGDLS and CDR2 YYNGEE. This CDR3 spans 14 amino acids. The CDR3 nucleotides are TGTGCCAGCAGTAGGACAGGGGGCGGCGGGGAGCTGTTTTTT. It translates to CASSRTGGGGELFF.

This clone came up once. The chain recombines TRBV4-1 with TRBJ2-5; 7 bases are shared with TRBD2. This CDR3 spans 15 amino acids. The V and J ends lost 1 base and 2 bases, in that order; junction bases with no gene match: 4. Germline lookup yields CDR1 MGHRA and CDR2 YSYEKL. DNA of the CDR3: TGCGCCAGCAGCCAAGCGTGGCGGGGGCAAGAGACCCAGTACTTC. Its translation: CASSQAWRGQETQYF.

The chain carries TRBV28 and TRBJ2-2; TRBD2 is a possible D gene (5 bases). Germline V lookup: CDR1 MDHEN, CDR2 SYDVKM. The length of the CDR3 is 14 residues. Between the trimmed V and J ends, which lost 5 bases and 6 bases, there was a span of 13 bases. The CDR3 region has the DNA TGTGCCAGCAGTCCAGCCGGCGGGTCCGGGGAGCTGTTTTTT. Its protein product is CASSPAGGSGELFF. Supplemented by reference TRBV28 and TRBJ2-2, the full variable domain reads DVKVTQSSRYLVKRTGEKVFLECVQDMDHENMFWYRQDPGLGLRLIYFSYDVKMKEKGDIPEGYSVSREKKERFSLILESASTNQTSMYLCASSPAGGSGELFFGEGSRLTVL.

The chain employs TRBV4-1 and TRBJ2-7, with 9 nucleotides matching TRBD1. V lost 3 bases to trimming and J lost 2 bases; unmatched junction nucleotides: 5. CDR3 length: 15 amino acids. Germline CDR1 and CDR2: MGHRA and YSYEKL. As DNA, the CDR3 is TGCGCCAGCAGCCAGACAGGGGGGGGGACCTACGAGCAGTACTTC. This gives the protein CASSQTGGGTYEQYF.

The V gene is TRBV9, the J gene TRBJ2-5; tentatively, D is TRBD2 (6 bases). CDR1 and CDR2 from the germline V gene are SGDLS and YYNGEE. The CDR3 runs 15 residues. Trimming shortened V by 2 bases and J by 2 bases, and 13 bases separated the two germline ends. In nucleotides, the CDR3 is TGTGCCAGCAGCGTTAACGGGAGACCTCAAGAGACCCAGTACTTC. Encoded protein: CASSVNGRPQETQYF.

The rearrangement links TRBV2 to TRBJ2-1; TRBD2 aligns across 9 bases. Germline V lookup: CDR1 SNHLY, CDR2 FYNNEI. The CDR3 runs 17 residues. V shed 6 bases and J 0 bases; nucleotides not matched to a gene: 9. CDR3 amino acids: CASRGGRALSSYNEQFF. In DNA form, the CDR3 reads TGTGCCAGCAGGGGCGGGAGGGCCCTGAGCTCCTACAATGAGCAGTTCTTC.

This clone showed up just a few times. The V call is TRBV7-9, the J call TRBJ1-1, with D possibly matching TRBD1 (6 bases). The germline V and J ends were trimmed by 11 bases and 6 bases, with 7 bases remaining between them. Germline V lookup: CDR1 SEHNR, CDR2 FQNEAQ (reference sequence). The CDR3 has 9 amino acids. CDR3 sequence: CAWGPEAFF. The CDR3 DNA is TGTGCCTGGGGGCCTGAAGCTTTCTTT.

CDR3 bases: TGTGCCAGCAGCGTGAATTCGGGTGACTATGGCTACACCTTC. Amino acid sequence: CASSVNSGDYGYTF. V usage is TRBV9 and J usage is TRBJ1-2, with unresolved D. Germline V gene data show CDR1 as SGDLS and CDR2 as YYNGEE. Trimming cost V 2 bases and J 3 bases, with 11 bases left between them. The CDR3 runs to 14 residues. Drawing the rest from reference TRBV9 and TRBJ1-2, the complete variable domain is DSGVTQTPKHLITATGQRVTLRCSPRSGDLSVYWYQQSLDQGLQFLIQYYNGEERAKGNILERFSAQQFPDLHSELNLSSLELGDSALYFCASSVNSGDYGYTFGSGTRLTVV.

CDR3 protein: CASSFLTENTEAFF. CDR3 coding DNA: TGTGCCAGCAGCTTTCTAACAGAGAACACTGAAGCTTTCTTT. This sequence joins TRBV7-2 and TRBJ1-1; D call uncertain. The V gene's germline CDR1 is SGHTA and CDR2 FQGNSA. Trimming shortened V by 3 bases and J by 1 base, and 9 bases separated the two germline ends. The CDR3 is made up of 14 amino acids. The variable domain in full, completed from reference TRBV7-2 and TRBJ1-1, reads GAGVSQSPSNKVTEKGKDVELRCDPISGHTALYWYRQSLGQGLEFLIYFQGNSAPDKSGLPSDRFSAERTGGSVSTLTIQRTQQEDSAVYLCASSFLTENTEAFFGQGTRLTVV.

This clone was observed once. This rearrangement joins TRBV27 to TRBJ2-7; D perhaps matches TRBD1 (6 bases). This CDR3 has 15 amino acids. Germline CDR1 reads MNHEY; CDR2 reads SMNVEV (reference sequence). V dropped 0 bases and J dropped 3 bases, with 12 bases sitting between them. The CDR3 DNA sequence: TGTGCCAGCAGTTTATCGCCGGACAGCATCTACGAGCAGTACTTC. Protein: CASSLSPDSIYEQYF.

The genes are TRBV27 and TRBJ1-4, with D tentatively TRBD1 (5 bases). This CDR3 comprises 16 residues. The germline CDR1 and CDR2 sequences are MNHEY and SMNVEV (reference sequence). V shed 4 bases and J shed 3 bases, with 15 bases lying between them. CDR3 bases: TGTGCCAGCAGTTCGGCCGCGGGGGAAGCTAATGAAAAACTGTTTTTT. This codes for CASSSAAGEANEKLFF.

The chain is built from TRBV13 and TRBJ2-7; 7 positions agree with TRBD1. J gave up 1 base and V 5 bases, and 2 bases lay outside the gene matches. CDR3 length: 13 amino acids. In germline, CDR1 is PRHDT, CDR2 FYEKMQ (reference sequence). The DNA of the CDR3 is TGTGCCAGCAGCGAGGACAGGTCCTACGAGCAGTACTTC. Translated, it gives CASSEDRSYEQYF.

V gene TRBV19 combines with J gene TRBJ1-1, with a weak D call TRBD1 (5 bases). Trimming pared 6 bases from V and 5 bases from J, leaving 16 bases between. The germline V gene encodes CDR1 LNHDA and CDR2 SQIVND (reference sequence). CDR3 size: 14 residues. The CDR3 reads CASSQGPLGTEAFF. As DNA, the CDR3 is TGTGCCAGTAGCCAGGGACCCCTTGGGACTGAAGCTTTCTTT. Combining the CDR3 with reference TRBV19 and TRBJ1-1 gives the whole variable domain DGGITQSPKYLFRKEGQNVTLSCEQNLNHDAMYWYRQDPGQGLRLIYYSQIVNDFQKGDIAEGYSVSREKKESFPLTVTSAQKNPTAFYLCASSQGPLGTEAFFGQGTRLTVV.

The rearrangement links TRBV27 to TRBJ1-5; D is possibly TRBD1 (6 bases). There are 14 residues in the CDR3. Trimming pared 5 bases from V and 3 bases from J, leaving 11 bases between. Germline CDR1 and CDR2: MNHEY and SMNVEV (reference sequence). The CDR3 here is CASSVQGTNQPQHF. DNA of the CDR3: TGTGCCAGCAGTGTACAGGGAACCAATCAGCCCCAGCATTTT.

The sample holds one count of this clone. The chain carries TRBV2 and TRBJ2-7, with 7 bases aligning to TRBD2. Trimming at V came to 7 bases and at J to 6 bases, leaving 12 bases not matched to a gene. This CDR3 is 14 amino acids long. Germline lookup yields CDR1 SNHLY and CDR2 FYNNEI. The CDR3 is CASMLGRGGVEQYF. CDR3 DNA sequence: TGTGCCAGCATGTTGGGGAGGGGAGGGGTCGAGCAGTACTTC.

Note on this clone: Different DNA sequences within this sample yield the same CDR3. The rearrangement links TRBV4-1 to TRBJ2-7; a possible D gene is TRBD2 (5 bases). Per germline, CDR1 MGHRA and CDR2 YSYEKL. The CDR3 loop spans 14 amino acids. Deletions cut 0 bases from V and 3 bases from J, with 9 bases between. The chain's CDR3 is CASSQDRGVYEQYF. CDR3 DNA sequence: TGCGCCAGCAGCCAAGATCGGGGAGTCTACGAGCAGTACTTC.

The rearrangement uses TRBV25-1 and TRBJ2-2; D is uncertain. Trimming shortened V by 5 bases and J by 6 bases, and 7 bases separated the two germline ends. Germline-derived CDR1 and CDR2 are MGHDK and SYGVNS. This CDR3 spans 12 amino acids. CDR3 nucleotides: TGTGCCAGCAGTTTTAGGGCCGGGGAGCTGTTTTTT. Translation gives CASSFRAGELFF. The full variable domain, rest sourced from reference TRBV25-1 and TRBJ2-2, is EADIYQTPRYLVIGTGKKITLECSQTMGHDKMYWYQQDPGMELHLIHYSYGVNSTEKGDLSSESTVSRIRTEHFPLTLESARPSHTSQYLCASSFRAGELFFGEGSRLTVL.

V usage is TRBV9 and J usage is TRBJ1-5; 7 bases map to TRBD1. The CDR3 totals 13 residues. J lost 10 bases, V lost 0 bases, and 4 bases had no gene match. Germline CDR1 reads SGDLS; CDR2 reads YYNGEE. The CDR3 loop reads CASSVGGQSPQHF. The CDR3 DNA is TGTGCCAGCAGCGTAGGGGGACAGTCCCCCCAGCATTTT.

The genes are TRBV5-1 and TRBJ2-7; TRBD1 agrees at 9 bases. V was clipped by 0 bases and J by 4 bases; unmatched bases: 8. This CDR3 has 16 amino acids. Germline CDR1 and CDR2: SGHRS and YFSETQ. CDR3 region: CASSLGDREVGYEQYF. In DNA, the CDR3 is TGCGCCAGCAGCTTGGGGGACAGGGAGGTCGGTTACGAGCAGTACTTC. The full variable domain, its missing parts supplied by reference TRBV5-1 and TRBJ2-7, is KAGVTQTPRYLIKTRGQQVTLSCSPISGHRSVSWYQQTPGQGLQFLFEYFSETQRNKGNFPGRFSGRQFSNSRSEMNVSTLELGDSALYLCASSLGDREVGYEQYFGPGTRLTVT.

The DNA of the CDR3 is TGTGCCAGCAGCGGTGCTCCGGGGTCGGAGACCCAGTACTTC. Residues: CASSGAPGSETQYF. The J gene is TRBJ2-5, the V gene TRBV9; weak D call: TRBD2 (5 bases). The germline CDR1 and CDR2 sequences are SGDLS and YYNGEE. The CDR3 covers 14 residues. Trimming left V 3 bases short and J 5 bases short, with 14 bases between. Supplemented by reference TRBV9 and TRBJ2-5, the full variable domain reads DSGVTQTPKHLITATGQRVTLRCSPRSGDLSVYWYQQSLDQGLQFLIQYYNGEERAKGNILERFSAQQFPDLHSELNLSSLELGDSALYFCASSGAPGSETQYFGPGTRLLVL.

Worth noting for this clone: At the DNA level, this CDR3 is encoded by other sequences in the same sample as well. The chain couples TRBV4-1 to TRBJ2-7, with 7 bases matching TRBD1. CDR1 and CDR2 (germline): MGHRA, YSYEKL. J was trimmed by 3 bases and V by 1 base; bases with no gene match: 3. The CDR3 is 14 amino acids. CDR3 sequence (DNA): TGCGCCAGCAGCCAAGGCACAGGGGTCTACGAGCAGTACTTC. Amino acid sequence: CASSQGTGVYEQYF.